The T cell receptor (beta chain) described here comes from a study of follicular helper T cells after annual influenza vaccination. Study information: Across the 2013-2014, 2014-2015 and 2015-2016 vaccination seasons, some subjects were resampled. Notes on the study in general: ICOS-CD38- cTfh most often held earlier Day 7 ICOS+CD38+ clones.

Germline CDR1 reads SEHNR; CDR2 reads FQNEAQ (reference sequence). This CDR3 contains 15 residues. V lost 5 bases, J lost 6 bases, and 7 bases stayed unmatched. On this clone: What it binds is unknown.

Some clones are missing from TCRdb's copy, which holds only in-frame ones; the method was immunoSEQ multiplex PCR. The sample has some 900 clones, about nine tenths seen once; the top ten hold more than 4.5%. Time point noted: 2014-2015 season, 7 days after vaccination. Subjects lived in the community and lacked influenza vaccine within the prior 6 months. Donors with HIV/AIDS, active malignancy, immunomodulators or active illness were excluded. The V gene is TRBV7-9, the J gene TRBJ2-2, with 9 bases aligning to TRBD1. The sequences come from CXCR5+ CD38+ circulating T follicular helper cells from blood, collected 7 days after influenza vaccination. Subset denoted: circulating Tfh, non-naive CD4+CXCR5+PD-1+ (ICOS+CD38+ or ICOS-CD38-). The origin of this receptor is an adult who received the influenza vaccine. The CDR3 loop is CASSSPGQGSGELFF. In DNA form, the CDR3 reads TGTGCCAGCAGCAGCCCGGGACAGGGCTCCGGGGAGCTGTTTTTT. Supplemented by reference TRBV7-9 and TRBJ2-2, the full variable domain reads DTGVSQNPRHKITKRGQNVTFRCDPISEHNRLYWYRQTLGQGPEFLTYFQNEAQLEKSRLLSDRFSAERPKGSFSTLEIQRTEQGDSAMYLCASSSPGQGSGELFFGEGSRLTVL.